What follows describes a single T cell receptor beta chain. Its antigen is unknown. These data originate in a study of OX40 agonist ivuxolimab in advanced cancers. The wider study: Ivuxolimab, an antibody that agonizes OX40 (CD134), was administered to the patients. Three individuals attained partial responses, comprising one hepatocellular carcinoma case and two cutaneous melanoma cases.

Findings of the study overall: Expanded clones were, on average, more numerous among CD8+ T cells than CD4+.

Produced via immunoSEQ multiplex PCR; TCRdb's table is partial and in-frame only. The sample has around 80,000 clones, roughly nine tenths seen once. The V end lost 2 bases, the J end lost 5 bases, and 10 bases lay between the germline ends. This CDR3 comprises 13 residues. Germline V gene data show CDR1 as SGHNT and CDR2 as YYREEE (reference sequence). The sample here was CD4+ or CD8+ T cells sorted from blood, taken in a trial of the OX40 agonist ivuxolimab. The chain joins TRBV5-4 to TRBJ2-5, with a tentative D call TRBD2 (5 bases). The origin of this receptor is an adult with an advanced solid tumor such as melanoma, head and neck, liver or kidney cancer. The CDR3 here is CASSLLVGETQYF. The CDR3 DNA follows: TGTGCCAGCAGCTTACTAGTGGGTGAGACCCAGTACTTC.